Included here is one T cell receptor (beta chain) sequence, with context. Its antigen is unknown. It has no much larger one-base neighbor in the sample; base qualities were not kept. This same CDR3 is encoded by further DNA sequences in the sample. Each donor gave one peripheral blood draw, roughly 120 mL on average, collected into heparinised tubes. A BD FACSAria II was used to sort naive, central memory, regulatory and stem cell-like memory CD4+ T cells with a panel that included CD45RO, CCR7, CD25, CD127, CD95 and CD27. Purity was above 95% for every sorted population. Right away, PBMCs were isolated by Lymphoprep density gradient centrifugation and were stained directly, with no culture step. So that batch effects would be minimized, each experiment stained and sorted samples in pairs, pairing one healthy donor with one patient. The High Capacity cDNA Reverse Transcription Kit was used to reverse transcribe all of the isolated RNA, meaning that expressed TCRB transcripts were what got sequenced. Deep immunoSEQ sequencing was performed on naive, central memory and regulatory T cell samples, with an average of approximately 3.9 million total reads per sample. Sorted cells were lysed in RLT buffer, and RNA was extracted using DNase-treated RNeasy Micro or Mini kits according to cell number. Each cell subset was processed separately to prevent cross-contamination, with patient and healthy donor samples processed together. TCRB sequences were amplified from cDNA with the immunoSEQ multiplex PCR, producing 87-bp fragments spanning the CDR3 region. Sequencing of the amplicons was performed on the Illumina HiSeq platform. Per the authors' processing: Synthetic template baselines were used to correct PCR bias computationally, reads within Hamming distance 2 were collapsed together, and singletons that could not be merged were discarded. Reads were aligned against IMGT to assign V, D and J genes, CDR3 length and insertions or deletions at six rearrangement sites. Within each subset, clonotype counts were normalized to the number of sorted cells before true diversity and Gini coefficients were calculated with the tcR R package. Repertoire sharing was quantified using the overlap coefficient calculated on TCRB nucleotide sequences. As a proxy for the pre-selection repertoire, out-of-frame TCRB sequences from naive cells were analyzed. Sourced from immuneACCESS, this table was stored by TCRdb with only in-frame sequences that have V and J called. A share of the clones is absent; for the studies checked, an unresolved V gene accounts for under half, and the remainder has no known explanation. V, J and clone size derive from that table, while D and trimming were established from the DNA sequence. This sample gives about 900,000 clones in total; roughly 16% of them show up just once. The ten largest make up roughly 0.025% of the sample.

V loses 3 bases of germline sequence and J loses 0 bases, and the interval between the two ends is 8 bases. The CDR3 covers 14 residues, taking in both the cysteine and the phenylalanine. Of all the DNA, just the CDR3 is kept, 42 bases in frame from base 1. The germline V gene gives CDR1 as KGHSH and CDR2 as LQKENI. This record belongs to a study of beta chain features in type 1 diabetes (dated by TCRdb to the late 2010s). General notes on the study: Mean age, gender distribution, total cell number and subset yield did not differ between patients and healthy donors. Regulatory and stem cell-like memory subsets were obtained from only 8 patients and roughly 8 healthy donors, while naive and central memory subsets were obtained from all 28 donors. The study compared TCRB repertoires of sorted circulating CD4+ T cell subsets between recently diagnosed type 1 diabetes patients and matched healthy donors. A total of some 100,000,000 sorted cells were examined across all samples, and the number of cells per subset was strongly correlated with RNA yield.

Broader findings and caveats from the paper: Patients with type 1 diabetes made fewer insertions and deleted more nucleotides at VDJ recombination sites, implying thymic rearrangement abnormalities. PCR might favor shorter templates, but patient and control samples were amplified and corrected together, so any skew would affect both groups equally. Only small numbers of individuals were included in the HLA sub-analyses, which left unresolved whether HLA type had any influence on TCRB rearrangement. Sequencing cDNA rather than genomic DNA could over-represent highly expressing activated cells, although activation and CD3 levels did not differ between groups. The naive, central memory and regulatory TCRB repertoires appeared to resemble one another more closely among patients than among healthy donors. A moderate but significant shortening of TCRB CDR3 length was observed in type 1 diabetes patients in all four CD4+ subsets.

The rearranged segments are TRBV18 and TRBJ2-5; the D region possibly corresponds to TRBD2 (6 bases align). This receptor was identified in a woman under 30 in good health. The sample consisted of naive CD4+ T cells from blood. The cell subset or site label corresponds to: true naive CD4+ T cells. The nucleotides read TGTGCCAGCTCACCTCCGGGGGACCAAGAGACCCAGTACTTC. It codes for CASSPPGDQETQYF.